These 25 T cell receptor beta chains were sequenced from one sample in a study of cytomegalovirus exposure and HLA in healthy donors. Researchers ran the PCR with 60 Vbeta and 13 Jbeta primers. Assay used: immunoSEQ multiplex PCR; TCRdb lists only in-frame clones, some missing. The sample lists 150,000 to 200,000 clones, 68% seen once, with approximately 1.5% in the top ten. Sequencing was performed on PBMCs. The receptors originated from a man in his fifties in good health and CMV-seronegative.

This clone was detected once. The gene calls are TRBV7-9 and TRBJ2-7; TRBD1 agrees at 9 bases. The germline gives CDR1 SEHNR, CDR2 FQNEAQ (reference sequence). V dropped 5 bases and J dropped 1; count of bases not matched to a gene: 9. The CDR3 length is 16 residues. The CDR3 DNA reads TGTGCCAGCAGCCTACCCTCCGGGACAGGGTCCTACGAGCAGTACTTC. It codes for CASSLPSGTGSYEQYF. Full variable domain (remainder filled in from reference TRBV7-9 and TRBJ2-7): DTGVSQNPRHKITKRGQNVTFRCDPISEHNRLYWYRQTLGQGPEFLTYFQNEAQLEKSRLLSDRFSAERPKGSFSTLEIQRTEQGDSAMYLCASSLPSGTGSYEQYFGPGTRLTVT.

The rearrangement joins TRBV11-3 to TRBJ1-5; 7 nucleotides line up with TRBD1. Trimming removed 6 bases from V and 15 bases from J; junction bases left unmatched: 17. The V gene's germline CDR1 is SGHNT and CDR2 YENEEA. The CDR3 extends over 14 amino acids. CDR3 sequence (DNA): TGTGCCAGCAGACTAGGATACTGGGACAGTATTAGGCATTTT. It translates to CASRLGYWDSIRHF.

This CDR3 reads CASSFTGQGYTF. For the CDR3, the DNA is TGTGCCAGCAGCTTTACAGGGCAAGGCTACACCTTC. The rearrangement uses TRBV5-6 and TRBJ1-2, with D maybe TRBD1 (6 bases). Trimming shortened V by 2 bases and J by 8 bases, and 10 bases separated the two germline ends. Germline lookup yields CDR1 SGHDT and CDR2 YYEEEE. This CDR3 spans 12 amino acids.

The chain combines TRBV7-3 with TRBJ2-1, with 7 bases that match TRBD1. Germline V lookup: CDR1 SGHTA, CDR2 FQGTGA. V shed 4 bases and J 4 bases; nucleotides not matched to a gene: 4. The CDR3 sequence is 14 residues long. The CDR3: CASSSSTGYNEQFF. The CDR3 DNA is TGTGCCAGCAGCTCGTCGACAGGGTACAATGAGCAGTTCTTC.

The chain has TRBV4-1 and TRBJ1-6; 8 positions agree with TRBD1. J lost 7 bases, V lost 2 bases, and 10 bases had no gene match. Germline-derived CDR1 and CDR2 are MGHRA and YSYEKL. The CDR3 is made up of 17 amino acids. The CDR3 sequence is CASSQLSPGQGNSPLHF. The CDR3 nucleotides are TGCGCCAGCAGCCAACTGTCCCCTGGACAGGGAAATTCACCCCTCCACTTT.

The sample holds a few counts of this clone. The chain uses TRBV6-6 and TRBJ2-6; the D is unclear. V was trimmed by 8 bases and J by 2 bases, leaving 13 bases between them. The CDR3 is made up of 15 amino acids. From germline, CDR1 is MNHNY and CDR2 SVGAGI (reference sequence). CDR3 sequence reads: CASLDPRTGANVLTF. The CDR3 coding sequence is TGTGCCAGCCTCGACCCCAGGACTGGGGCCAACGTCCTGACTTTC.

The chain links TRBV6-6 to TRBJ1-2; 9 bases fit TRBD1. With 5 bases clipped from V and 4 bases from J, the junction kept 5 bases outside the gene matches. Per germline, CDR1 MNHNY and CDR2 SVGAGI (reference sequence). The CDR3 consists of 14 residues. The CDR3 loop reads CASSARDRVYGYTF. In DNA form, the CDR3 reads TGTGCCAGCAGTGCCAGGGACAGGGTCTATGGCTACACCTTC.

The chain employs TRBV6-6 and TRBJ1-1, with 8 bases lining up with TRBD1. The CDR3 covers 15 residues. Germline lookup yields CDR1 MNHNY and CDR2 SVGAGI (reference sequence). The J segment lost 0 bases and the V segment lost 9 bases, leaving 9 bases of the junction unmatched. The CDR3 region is CASLTGDLMNTEAFF. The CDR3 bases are TGTGCCAGTTTGACAGGGGACTTAATGAACACTGAAGCTTTCTTT.

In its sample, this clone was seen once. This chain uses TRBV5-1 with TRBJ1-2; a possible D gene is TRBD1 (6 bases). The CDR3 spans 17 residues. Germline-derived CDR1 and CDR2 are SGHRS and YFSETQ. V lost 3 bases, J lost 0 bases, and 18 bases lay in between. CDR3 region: CASSSGQGPGSNYGYTF. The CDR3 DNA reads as TGCGCCAGCAGCTCGGGACAAGGACCCGGATCTAACTATGGCTACACCTTC.

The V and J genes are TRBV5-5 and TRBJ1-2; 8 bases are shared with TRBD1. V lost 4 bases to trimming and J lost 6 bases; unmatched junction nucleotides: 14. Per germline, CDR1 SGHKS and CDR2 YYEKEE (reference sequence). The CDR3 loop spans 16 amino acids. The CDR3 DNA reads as TGTGCCAGCAGCCCGGAGGGAGGACAGGGAAGACATGGCTACACCTTC. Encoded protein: CASSPEGGQGRHGYTF.

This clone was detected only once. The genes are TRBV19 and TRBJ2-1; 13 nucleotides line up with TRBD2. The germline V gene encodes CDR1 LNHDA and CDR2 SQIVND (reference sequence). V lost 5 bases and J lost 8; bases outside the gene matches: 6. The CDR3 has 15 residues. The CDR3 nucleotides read TGTGCCAGTAGTGTACTAGCGGGGGGGCCGGATGAGCAGTTCTTC. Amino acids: CASSVLAGGPDEQFF.

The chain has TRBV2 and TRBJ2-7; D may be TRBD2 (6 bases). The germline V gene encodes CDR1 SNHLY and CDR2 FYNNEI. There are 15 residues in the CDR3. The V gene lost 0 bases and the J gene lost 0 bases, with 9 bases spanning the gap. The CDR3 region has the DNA TGTGCCAGCAGTGAAGCGGGGGGAGCCTCCTACGAGCAGTACTTC. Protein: CASSEAGGASYEQYF. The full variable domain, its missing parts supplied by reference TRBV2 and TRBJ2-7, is EPEVTQTPSHQVTQMGQEVILRCVPISNHLYFYWYRQILGQKVEFLVSFYNNEISEKSEIFDDQFSVERPDGSNFTLKIRSTKLEDSAMYFCASSEAGGASYEQYFGPGTRLTVT.

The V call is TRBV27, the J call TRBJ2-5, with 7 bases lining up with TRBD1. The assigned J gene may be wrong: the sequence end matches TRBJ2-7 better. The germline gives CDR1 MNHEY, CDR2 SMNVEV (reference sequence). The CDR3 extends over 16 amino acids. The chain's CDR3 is CASSFIGTADSYEQYF. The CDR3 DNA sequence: TGTGCCAGCAGTTTTATCGGGACAGCCGACTCCTACGAGCAGTACTTC.

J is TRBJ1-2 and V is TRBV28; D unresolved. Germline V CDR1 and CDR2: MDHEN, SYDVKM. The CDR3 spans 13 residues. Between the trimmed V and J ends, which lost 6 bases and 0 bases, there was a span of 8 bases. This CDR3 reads CASRRVTNYGYTF. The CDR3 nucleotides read TGTGCCAGCAGGAGGGTTACTAACTATGGCTACACCTTC.

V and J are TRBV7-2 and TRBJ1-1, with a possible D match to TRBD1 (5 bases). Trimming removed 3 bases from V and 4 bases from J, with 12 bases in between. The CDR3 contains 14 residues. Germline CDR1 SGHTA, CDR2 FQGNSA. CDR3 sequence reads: CASSFVGGSTEAFF. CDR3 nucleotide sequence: TGTGCCAGCAGCTTCGTGGGGGGGAGCACTGAAGCTTTCTTT. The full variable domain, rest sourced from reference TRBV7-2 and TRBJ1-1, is GAGVSQSPSNKVTEKGKDVELRCDPISGHTALYWYRQSLGQGLEFLIYFQGNSAPDKSGLPSDRFSAERTGGSVSTLTIQRTQQEDSAVYLCASSFVGGSTEAFFGQGTRLTVV.

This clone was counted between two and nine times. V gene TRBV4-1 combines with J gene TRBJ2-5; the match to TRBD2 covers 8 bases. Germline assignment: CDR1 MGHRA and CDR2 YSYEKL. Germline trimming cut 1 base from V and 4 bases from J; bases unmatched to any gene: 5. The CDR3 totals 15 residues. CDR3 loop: CASSQGSGGGETQYF. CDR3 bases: TGCGCCAGCAGCCAAGGCTCGGGGGGGGGAGAGACCCAGTACTTC.

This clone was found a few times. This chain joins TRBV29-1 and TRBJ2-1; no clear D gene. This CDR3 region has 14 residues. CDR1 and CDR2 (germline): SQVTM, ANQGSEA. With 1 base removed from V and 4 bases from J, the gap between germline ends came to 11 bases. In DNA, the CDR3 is TGCAGCGTTGAAGGCCGGTTACGGTACAATGAGCAGTTCTTC. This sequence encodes CSVEGRLRYNEQFF.

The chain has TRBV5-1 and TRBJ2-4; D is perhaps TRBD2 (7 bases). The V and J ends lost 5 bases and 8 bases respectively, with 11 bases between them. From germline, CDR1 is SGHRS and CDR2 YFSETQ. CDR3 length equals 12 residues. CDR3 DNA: TGCGCCAGCAGAGGGGGGAGGGACATTCAGTACTTC. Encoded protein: CASRGGRDIQYF.

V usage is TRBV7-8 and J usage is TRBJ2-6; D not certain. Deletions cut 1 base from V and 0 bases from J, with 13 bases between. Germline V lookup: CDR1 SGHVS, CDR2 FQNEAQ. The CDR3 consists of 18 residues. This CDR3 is CASSLVPLQSSGANVLTF. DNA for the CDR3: TGTGCCAGCAGCTTAGTACCTTTACAGAGCTCTGGGGCCAACGTCCTGACTTTC.

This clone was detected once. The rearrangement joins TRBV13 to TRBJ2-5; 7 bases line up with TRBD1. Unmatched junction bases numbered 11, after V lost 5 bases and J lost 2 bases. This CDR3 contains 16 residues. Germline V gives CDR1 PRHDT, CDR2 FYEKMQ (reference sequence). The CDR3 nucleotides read TGTGCCAGCAGCCATAGTGGGACAGTGAAACAAGAGACCCAGTACTTC. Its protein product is CASSHSGTVKQETQYF. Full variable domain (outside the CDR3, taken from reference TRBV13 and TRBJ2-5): AAGVIQSPRHLIKEKRETATLKCYPIPRHDTVYWYQQGPGQDPQFLISFYEKMQSDKGSIPDRFSAQQFSDYHSELNMSSLELGDSALYFCASSHSGTVKQETQYFGPGTRLLVL.

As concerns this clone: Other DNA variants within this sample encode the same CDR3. CDR3 sequence reads: CASSGTGGRQPQHF. The DNA of the CDR3 is TGTGCCAGCAGTGGGACAGGGGGCCGGCAGCCCCAGCATTTT. The rearrangement joins TRBV2 to TRBJ1-5; the match to TRBD1 covers 11 bases. The CDR3 loop spans 14 amino acids. Germline V gives CDR1 SNHLY, CDR2 FYNNEI. V gave up 4 bases and J gave up 7 bases; unmatched junction bases: 3. Full variable domain (rest looked up from reference TRBV2 and TRBJ1-5): EPEVTQTPSHQVTQMGQEVILRCVPISNHLYFYWYRQILGQKVEFLVSFYNNEISEKSEIFDDQFSVERPDGSNFTLKIRSTKLEDSAMYFCASSGTGGRQPQHFGDGTRLSIL.

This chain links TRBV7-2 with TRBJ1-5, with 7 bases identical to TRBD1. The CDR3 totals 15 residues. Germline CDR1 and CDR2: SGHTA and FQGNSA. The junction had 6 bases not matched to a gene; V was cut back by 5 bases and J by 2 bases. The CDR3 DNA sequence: TGTGCCAGCAGCCGAGGACAGGTTGGCAATCAGCCCCAGCATTTT. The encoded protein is CASSRGQVGNQPQHF. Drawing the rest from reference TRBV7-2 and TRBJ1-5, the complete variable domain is GAGVSQSPSNKVTEKGKDVELRCDPISGHTALYWYRQSLGQGLEFLIYFQGNSAPDKSGLPSDRFSAERTGGSVSTLTIQRTQQEDSAVYLCASSRGQVGNQPQHFGDGTRLSIL.

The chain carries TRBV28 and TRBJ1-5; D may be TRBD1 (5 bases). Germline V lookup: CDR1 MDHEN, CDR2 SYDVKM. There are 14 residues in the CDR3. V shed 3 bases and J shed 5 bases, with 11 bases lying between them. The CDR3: CASSFPQGYQPQHF. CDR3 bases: TGTGCCAGCAGTTTCCCTCAGGGATATCAGCCCCAGCATTTT.

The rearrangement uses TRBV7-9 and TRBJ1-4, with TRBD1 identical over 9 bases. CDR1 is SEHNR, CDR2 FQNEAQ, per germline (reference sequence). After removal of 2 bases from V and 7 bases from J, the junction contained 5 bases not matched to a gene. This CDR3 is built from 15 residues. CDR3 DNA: TGTGCCAGCAGCTTAAAACAGGGGGCAGGTGAAAAACTGTTTTTT. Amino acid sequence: CASSLKQGAGEKLFF.

CDR3 sequence reads: CASSNIQGYPYEQYF. In nucleotides, the CDR3 is TGTGCCAGCAGCAACATACAGGGGTACCCCTACGAGCAGTACTTC. The rearrangement uses TRBV6-6 and TRBJ2-7, with 7 bases fitting TRBD1. This CDR3 spans 15 amino acids. Losses at the gene ends were 6 bases for V and 2 bases for J; bases not matched to a gene: 10. Germline V gene sequence: CDR1 MNHNY, CDR2 SVGAGI (reference sequence).